This is a list of T cell receptor beta chains from one sample in a study of shared clonotypes between healthy human individuals. Only in-frame clones appear in the TCRdb table, and some are missing; sequencing was by immunoSEQ multiplex PCR. The sample records 2,500,000 or so clones, approximately 94% being singletons. Sequencing used naive CD4+ T cells from PBMCs. The receptors were sampled from a man younger than 35 in good health. Some clones in this sample may be carry-over from other donors' samples. Each CDR3 is given with its conserved first and last residue. The order of the fields is clone size, D gene, V gene, J gene, CDR3 DNA, CDR3 protein. D genes are given only for firm matches. A clone size is listed for some rows: how often the clone was seen (once, few, many), or a class if it is expanded.

NA	NA	TRBV2	TRBJ2-3	TGTGCCAGCGCAAAAGAGGGGGGCCCGGAAGATACGCAGTATTTT	CASAKEGGPEDTQYF
NA	NA	TRBV9	TRBJ2-6	TGTGCCAGCACCTCCTCACCTGGGGCCAACGTCCTGACTTTC	CASTSSPGANVLTF
NA	NA	TRBV11-2	TRBJ2-1	TGTGCCAGCAGCTTAGCCCCCCTAGCGCGTGAGCAGTTCTTC	CASSLAPLAREQFF
NA	NA	TRBV6-5	TRBJ2-7	TGTGCCAGCAGTTACTCCCAGGGCTCCTACGAGCAGTACTTC	CASSYSQGSYEQYF
NA	NA	TRBV12-5	TRBJ2-5	TGTGCTAGTGGTTCCCCCATTGAGGGCGGTGAGACCCAGTACTTC	CASGSPIEGGETQYF
NA	NA	TRBV28	TRBJ2-5	TGTGCCAGCATTGGGGGGGGGACAGTGTACCAAGAGACCCAGTACTTC	CASIGGGTVYQETQYF
NA	TRBD2	TRBV7-2	TRBJ2-1	TGTGCCAGCAGCCCCCGGGGGACTAGCGGGAGGGCCCAGGGTGAGCAGTTCTTC	CASSPRGTSGRAQGEQFF
once	TRBD1	TRBV27	TRBJ2-7	TGTGCCAGCAGTTTTGCAGCGGTGAGGACAGGGGTCCACGAGCAGTACTTC	CASSFAAVRTGVHEQYF
NA	TRBD2	TRBV5-4	TRBJ2-5	TGTGCCAGCAGCTTGCGTGTGGGGACTAGCGAGAGAGGGACCCAGTACTTC	CASSLRVGTSERGTQYF
once	NA	TRBV10-1	TRBJ2-7	TGCGCCAGCAGCCAGGGGGGGACGGGGATCTACGAGCAGTACTTC	CASSQGGTGIYEQYF
NA	TRBD1	TRBV9	TRBJ2-7	TGTGCCAGCAGCTTAAGACAGGGTAGTTTGTACGAGCAGTACTTC	CASSLRQGSLYEQYF
NA	NA	TRBV18	TRBJ2-7	TGTGCCAGCTCCCTCGAGGACATCCGGGCAGACGAGCAGTACTTC	CASSLEDIRADEQYF
NA	NA	TRBV29-1	TRBJ2-2	TGCAGCGTTGGGGAATTCCCATCGAACACCGGGGAGCTGTTTTTT	CSVGEFPSNTGELFF
NA	NA	TRBV18	TRBJ2-5	TGTGCCAGCTCACCACTTGGGGGCCAAGAGACCCAGTACTTC	CASSPLGGQETQYF
NA	TRBD1	TRBV2	TRBJ2-7	TGTGCCAGCAGCAACGCCGGGACAGTCTCCTACGAGCAGTACTTC	CASSNAGTVSYEQYF
NA	NA	TRBV19	TRBJ2-7	TGTGCCAGTAGTTCCCGCCAGGTGGAGGGCGAGCAGTACTTC	CASSSRQVEGEQYF
NA	NA	TRBV6-6	TRBJ2-7	TGTGCCAGCAGTTACTCGTCTCCGGCAGGGTTCTACGAGCAGTACTTC	CASSYSSPAGFYEQYF
NA	NA	TRBV2	TRBJ1-1	TGTGCCAGCAGGGTCTTAGGACCTATAGAAGCTTTCTTT	CASRVLGPIEAFF
NA	NA	TRBV7-8	TRBJ2-7	TGTGCCAGCAGCTTAGAGGGCGGGACCTACGAGCAGTACTTC	CASSLEGGTYEQYF